This T cell receptor (beta chain) emerged from a study of blood T cell repertoires in COVID-19. Background on the study: Sources were T cells, B-cell-depleted T cells, or PBMCs; the material itself was cDNA or gDNA.

In the original workflow: By means of reference gene primer amplification, nucleated cell counts were estimated. The repertoire was sequenced with immunoSEQ multiplex PCR; TCRdb's copy has only in-frame clones and lacks some. V and J calls plus clone size are reproduced from that table; the DNA served to infer D and trimming. The table records more than 250,000 clones, around 85% of them present only once. Trimming pared 5 bases from V and 12 bases from J, leaving 21 bases between. CDR3 length: 14 residues. Germline V CDR1 and CDR2: SEHNR, FQNEAQ (reference sequence). The rearrangement uses TRBV7-9 and TRBJ2-3, with D perhaps TRBD2 (7 bases). The specimen was peripheral blood. The sequence was obtained from a man aged 45-65 years with active or convalescent COVID-19. CDR3 nucleotides: TGTGCCAGCAGCCTTGACTCGAAGGGGGGGATTCAGTATTTT. Protein: CASSLDSKGGIQYF.